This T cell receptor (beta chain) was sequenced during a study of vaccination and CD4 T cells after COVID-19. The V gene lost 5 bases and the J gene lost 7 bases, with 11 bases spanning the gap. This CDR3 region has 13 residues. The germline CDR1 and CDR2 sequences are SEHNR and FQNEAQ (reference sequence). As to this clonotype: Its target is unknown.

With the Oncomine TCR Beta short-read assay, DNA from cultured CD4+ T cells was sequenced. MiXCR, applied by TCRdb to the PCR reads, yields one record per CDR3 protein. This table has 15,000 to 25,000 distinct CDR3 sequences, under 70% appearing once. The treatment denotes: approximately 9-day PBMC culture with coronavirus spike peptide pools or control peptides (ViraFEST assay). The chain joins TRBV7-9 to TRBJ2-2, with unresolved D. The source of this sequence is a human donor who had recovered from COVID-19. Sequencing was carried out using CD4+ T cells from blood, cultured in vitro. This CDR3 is CASSPSRYGELFF. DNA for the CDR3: TGTGCCAGCAGCCCCTCGCGGTACGGGGAGCTGTTTTTT.